The clone carrying this TCR delta chain was seen more than once but under ten times. The antigen is not known. Sequences come from RNA converted to cDNA by reverse transcription. The CDR3 regions were amplified by multiplex PCR from V-gene primers to a constant-region primer. TCRdb reanalysed the multiplex PCR reads with CATT. The top ten clones hold 0.2% to 0.3% of a sample with 80,000 or so delta-chain clones, 30% to 45% of them seen once. The source of the sample is a study of Vδ1+ human thymocytes. General study results and limits: Highly polyclonal TRG and TRD repertoires with Gaussian CDR3 length distributions appeared in thymus.

J was trimmed by 2 bases and V by 1 base; bases with no gene match: 13. Germline-derived CDR1 and CDR2 are TSWWSYY and QGS. The CDR3 is 19 amino acids. The source material was Vdelta1+ gamma-delta thymocytes from the thymus. The sample's subset: FACS-sorted CD3+ TCRalphabeta- TCRVdelta1+ TCRVdelta2- thymocytes. This receptor was taken from a boy in the first two years of life who had congenital heart surgery. The chain recombines TRDV1 with TRDJ1; the match to TRDD3 covers 10 bases. The CDR3 coding sequence is TGTGCTCTTGGGGAACCCAATTGGGGGATACCCCCGTTAACCGATAAACTCATCTTT. Residues: CALGEPNWGIPPLTDKLIF.